These 7 T cell receptor beta chains share one sample of origin, sequenced in a study of vaccination effects on CD4 cells after COVID-19. These receptors' targets are unknown. The data were produced by immunoSEQ multiplex PCR, yet TCRdb's version contains in-frame clones alone and is incomplete. The table includes some 56,000 clones, 76% detected once. Using viral peptide pools, the ViraFEST assay grew out antigen-specific CD4+ T cells prior to sequencing. Scientists isolated CD4+ T cells after a roughly nine-day culture period ended. A PCR test confirmed that the person had SARS-CoV-2 infection between March and December 2020. Here the sequenced sample was CD4+ T cells from PBMCs cultured with HIV peptides, taken before COVID-19 vaccination. As for subset: HIV-1 Nef peptide pool negative control/reference culture. These receptors all come from a human donor who had a prior SARS-CoV-2 infection.

This clone was counted a few times. The V call is TRBV5-1, the J call TRBJ1-2; the match to TRBD1 covers 7 bases. This CDR3 is built from 14 residues. V was clipped by 8 bases and J by 3 bases; unmatched bases: 10. The germline CDR1 and CDR2 sequences are SGHRS and YFSETQ. The CDR3 DNA sequence: TGCGCCAGTACCCTAGGGGGCGCTTACTATGGCTACACCTTC. This translates into CASTLGGAYYGYTF.

This clone showed up just once. V gene TRBV5-6 combines with J gene TRBJ1-2, with D maybe TRBD1 (5 bases). CDR3 length: 16 residues. Between the trimmed V and J ends, which lost 4 bases and 1 base, there was a span of 17 bases. Germline CDR1 is SGHDT and CDR2 is YYEEEE. The CDR3 protein is CASSLYFSGGNYGYTF. CDR3 sequence (DNA): TGTGCCAGCAGCCTTTATTTTAGCGGGGGTAACTATGGCTACACCTTC.

The rearrangement joins TRBV5-1 to TRBJ1-2; 7 nucleotides align to TRBD1. The CDR3 spans 14 residues. Germline CDR1 SGHRS, CDR2 YFSETQ. Unmatched junction bases numbered 6, after V lost 0 bases and J lost 7 bases. The CDR3 reads CASSLGTGLGGYTF. The CDR3 DNA is TGCGCCAGCAGCTTGGGGACAGGTCTCGGTGGCTACACCTTC.

In this sample, this clone turned up once. The chain combines TRBV6-4 with TRBJ1-5, with D uncertain. CDR3 length: 16 residues. Trimming stripped 6 bases from V and 0 bases from J, with 15 bases between. Germline lookup yields CDR1 MRHNA and CDR2 SNTAGT. CDR3 sequence: CASSLCNLISNQPQHF. CDR3 bases: TGTGCCAGCAGCCTATGTAATCTGATTAGCAATCAGCCCCAGCATTTT.

This sequence joins TRBV11-3 and TRBJ1-1, with D possibly being TRBD1 (6 bases). V was clipped by 1 base and J by 0 bases, with 15 bases between them. CDR3 size: 17 residues. Germline V gene data show CDR1 as SGHNT and CDR2 as YENEEA. CDR3 loop: CASSLVLTGAVNTEAFF. CDR3 in DNA: TGTGCCAGCAGCTTAGTACTCACGGGGGCAGTGAACACTGAAGCTTTCTTT. Supplemented by reference TRBV11-3 and TRBJ1-1, the full variable domain reads EAGVVQSPRYKIIEKKQPVAFWCNPISGHNTLYWYLQNLGQGPELLIRYENEEAVDDSQLPKDRFSAERLKGVDSTLKIQPAELGDSAVYLCASSLVLTGAVNTEAFFGQGTRLTVV.

This rearrangement joins TRBV9 to TRBJ1-1, with unresolved D. The germline CDR1 and CDR2 sequences are SGDLS and YYNGEE. V lost 0 bases and J 5 bases, leaving 14 bases between the germline ends. The CDR3 has 15 residues. In DNA form, the CDR3 reads TGTGCCAGCAGCGTAGATCCCGGGGTCGCGACTGAAGCTTTCTTT. Amino acids: CASSVDPGVATEAFF.

This chain joins TRBV11-2 and TRBJ2-7; 7 positions agree with TRBD2. Germline loops: CDR1 SGHAT, CDR2 FQNNGV. The V segment lost 6 bases and the J segment 4 bases; nucleotides outside the gene matches: 12. The CDR3 contains 15 residues. In nucleotides, the CDR3 is TGTGCCAGCAGTCCTCGGGAGGTTTTGGGATACGAGCAGTACTTC. Its translation is CASSPREVLGYEQYF. Complete variable domain (other parts from reference TRBV11-2 and TRBJ2-7): EAGVAQSPRYKIIEKRQSVAFWCNPISGHATLYWYQQILGQGPKLLIQFQNNGVVDDSQLPKDRFSAERLKGVDSTLKIQPAKLEDSAVYLCASSPREVLGYEQYFGPGTRLTVT.